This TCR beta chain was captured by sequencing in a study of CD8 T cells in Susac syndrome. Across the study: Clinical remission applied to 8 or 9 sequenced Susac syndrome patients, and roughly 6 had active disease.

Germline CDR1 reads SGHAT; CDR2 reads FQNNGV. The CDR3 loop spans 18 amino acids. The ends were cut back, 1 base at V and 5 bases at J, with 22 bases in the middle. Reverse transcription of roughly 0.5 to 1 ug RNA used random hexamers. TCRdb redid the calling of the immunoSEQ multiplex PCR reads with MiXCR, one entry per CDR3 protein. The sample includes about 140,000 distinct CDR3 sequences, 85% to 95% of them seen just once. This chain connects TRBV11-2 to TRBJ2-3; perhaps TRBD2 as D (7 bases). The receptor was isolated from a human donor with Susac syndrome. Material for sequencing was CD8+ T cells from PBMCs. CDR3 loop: CASSLVGQRGGLEDTQYF. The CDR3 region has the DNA TGTGCCAGCAGCTTAGTGGGTCAGCGCGGGGGCCTCGAAGATACGCAGTATTTT.